The 30 T cell receptor beta chains presented below share a single source sample, sequenced in a study of T cells after yellow fever vaccination. TCRdb re-derived calls from the 5' RACE reads in MiXCR, one entry per CDR3 protein. The table lists fewer than 85,000 distinct CDR3 sequences, around 7.7% of them singletons. The specimen comprised CD8+ T cells sorted from PBMCs, sampled on the day of the yellow fever booster vaccination. These receptors were collected from a man under 40 who received the YFV17D yellow fever vaccine.

V usage is TRBV11-2 and J usage is TRBJ2-5; D uncertain. Germline V gene data show CDR1 as SGHAT and CDR2 as FQNNGV. The CDR3 spans 12 residues. V was shortened by 6 bases and J by 3 bases, with 8 bases between the two germline ends. The CDR3 bases are TGTGCCAGCAGGCAAGGTGAAGAGACCCAGTACTTC. Translated: CASRQGEETQYF. Combining the CDR3 with reference TRBV11-2 and TRBJ2-5 gives the whole variable domain EAGVAQSPRYKIIEKRQSVAFWCNPISGHATLYWYQQILGQGPKLLIQFQNNGVVDDSQLPKDRFSAERLKGVDSTLKIQPAKLEDSAVYLCASRQGEETQYFGPGTRLLVL.

V is TRBV7-9 and J is TRBJ1-1; D is unclear. CDR1 and CDR2 from the germline V gene are SEHNR and FQNEAQ (reference sequence). The CDR3 loop spans 12 amino acids. The V end was cut by 2 bases, the J end by 8 bases, with 9 bases between. Here the CDR3 DNA reads TGTGCCAGCAGCTTACAGAGCCCAGAAGCTTTCTTT. This encodes CASSLQSPEAFF.

This clonotype was seen more than once but under ten times. The chain uses TRBV18 and TRBJ2-2, with unresolved D. The V gene lost 2 bases and the J gene lost 5 bases, with 0 bases spanning the gap. CDR1 is KGHSH, CDR2 LQKENI, per germline. The CDR3 spans 11 residues. The CDR3 reads CASSPTGELFF. Written as DNA, the CDR3 is TGTGCCAGCTCACCAACCGGGGAGCTGTTTTTT.

This clonotype was counted a few times. The chain uses TRBV7-7 and TRBJ2-1, with 9 bases that match TRBD1. Germline V gene sequence: CDR1 SSHAT, CDR2 FNYEAQ (reference sequence). With V trimmed by 10 bases and J by 6 bases, 4 bases remained unmatched. The CDR3 extends over 12 amino acids. CDR3 DNA sequence: TGTGCCATATCGGACAGGGGCAATGAGCAGTTCTTC. The encoded protein is CAISDRGNEQFF.

The table lists this clonotype with many counts. The chain links TRBV6-2 or TRBV6-3 to TRBJ2-2, with 13 positions matching TRBD2. The germline V gene encodes CDR1 MNHEY and CDR2 SVGEGT. CDR3 length equals 15 residues. V lost 5 bases and J lost 7; bases outside the gene matches: 4. The CDR3 reads CASSGLAGVIGELFF. Here the CDR3 DNA reads TGTGCCAGCAGTGGACTAGCGGGAGTGATCGGGGAGCTGTTTTTT.

This clonotype appeared a few times. V usage is TRBV12-3 or TRBV12-4 and J usage is TRBJ2-1, with 10 nucleotides matching TRBD2. CDR3 size: 17 residues. V lost 4 bases to trimming and J lost 0 bases; unmatched junction nucleotides: 6. The CDR3 sequence: CASSSPGLASSYNEQFF. Here the CDR3 DNA reads TGTGCCAGCAGTTCTCCGGGACTAGCGAGCTCCTACAATGAGCAGTTCTTC.

The chain joins TRBV11-2 to TRBJ2-7; D is unclear. CDR3 length: 12 residues. Germline V gene lookup returns CDR1 SGHAT and CDR2 FQNNGV. Trimming removed 6 bases at V and 7 bases at J, with 13 bases between. The CDR3 sequence: CASSMRLGEQYF. CDR3 bases: TGTGCCAGCAGTATGAGGCTTGGGGAGCAGTACTTC. Full variable domain (remainder filled in from reference TRBV11-2 and TRBJ2-7): EAGVAQSPRYKIIEKRQSVAFWCNPISGHATLYWYQQILGQGPKLLIQFQNNGVVDDSQLPKDRFSAERLKGVDSTLKIQPAKLEDSAVYLCASSMRLGEQYFGPGTRLTVT.

This clonotype came up a few times. The chain links TRBV4-3 to TRBJ2-2; 8 nucleotides align to TRBD2. The germline V gene encodes CDR1 LGHNA and CDR2 YSLEER. The CDR3 is made up of 17 amino acids. The J segment lost 4 bases and the V segment lost 2 bases, leaving 9 bases of the junction unmatched. Here the CDR3 DNA reads TGCGCCAGCAGCCAAAACTGGCCGCGGGAGGTCACCGGGGAGCTGTTTTTT. This translates into CASSQNWPREVTGELFF.

The rearrangement links TRBV5-4 to TRBJ2-1; a weak D match, TRBD2 (5 bases). CDR3 size: 12 residues. V lost 9 bases, J lost 7 bases, and 14 bases lay in between. Germline CDR1 SGHNT, CDR2 YYREEE (reference sequence). CDR3 in DNA: TGTGCCACCCTGGACTTCTCGAATGAGCAGTTCTTC. Protein: CATLDFSNEQFF. The full variable domain, in which reference TRBV5-4 and TRBJ2-1 provide the parts outside the CDR3, is ETGVTQSPTHLIKTRGQQVTLRCSSQSGHNTVSWYQQALGQGPQFIFQYYREEENGRGNFPPRFSGLQFPNYSSELNVNALELDDSALYLCATLDFSNEQFFGPGTRLTVL.

The rearrangement joins TRBV20-1 to TRBJ2-3, with D maybe TRBD2 (6 bases). From germline, CDR1 is DFQATT and CDR2 SNEGSKA (reference sequence). The germline V and J ends were trimmed by 3 bases and 4 bases, with 17 bases remaining between them. This CDR3 comprises 15 residues. The CDR3 coding sequence is TGCAGTGCTAGTCTCCTCCGGGAGTTTGCAGATACGCAGTATTTT. Amino acids: CSASLLREFADTQYF.

The genes are TRBV20-1 and TRBJ2-3; D is perhaps TRBD1 (7 bases). Trimming left V 3 bases short and J 5 bases short, with 21 bases between. CDR3 length equals 16 residues. The germline gives CDR1 DFQATT, CDR2 SNEGSKA (reference sequence). CDR3 coding DNA: TGCAGTGCTAGGGGGGGAACCGGGACAGTTGTAGATACGCAGTATTTT. Protein product: CSARGGTGTVVDTQYF.

This clonotype was seen a handful of times. J is TRBJ2-6 and V is TRBV6-2 or TRBV6-3; 7 bases line up with TRBD1. V gave up 5 bases and J gave up 3 bases; unmatched junction bases: 16. The CDR3 extends over 19 amino acids. The germline gives CDR1 MNHEY, CDR2 SVGEGT. The CDR3 region has the DNA TGTGCCAGCAGTACAATACAGGGGTTAAGGCTGGATGGGGCCAACGTCCTGACTTTC. Amino acid sequence: CASSTIQGLRLDGANVLTF.

The V gene is TRBV7-6, the J gene TRBJ2-5; no definite D call. This CDR3 has 15 amino acids. The V gene lost 1 base and the J gene lost 2 bases, with 11 bases spanning the gap. Germline CDR1 is SGHVS and CDR2 is FNYEAQ. CDR3 residues: CASSLERFGQETQYF. CDR3 coding DNA: TGTGCCAGCAGCTTAGAGCGTTTTGGACAAGAGACCCAGTACTTC.

This clonotype occurred a few times. Compared with germline, one end of the junction differs, possibly owing to a read error. The chain links TRBV5-4 to TRBJ2-1; 9 positions agree with TRBD2. Per germline, CDR1 SGHNT and CDR2 YYREEE (reference sequence). The length of the CDR3 is 16 residues. The CDR3 loop reads CAGTDLTSGSYNEQFF. In nucleotides, the CDR3 is TGTGCCGGCACCGACCTTACTAGCGGGTCCTATAATGAGCAGTTCTTC. The whole variable domain, filled in from reference TRBV5-4 and TRBJ2-1, reads ETGVTQSPTHLIKTRGQQVTLRCSSQSGHNTVSWYQQALGQGPQFIFQYYREEENGRGNFPPRFSGLQFPNYSSELNVNALELDDSALYLCAGTDLTSGSYNEQFFGPGTRLTVL.

This chain links TRBV15 with TRBJ2-2, with 7 nucleotides matching TRBD1. In germline, CDR1 is LNHNV, CDR2 YYDKDF (reference sequence). Trimming at V came to 4 bases and at J to 7 bases, leaving 6 bases not matched to a gene. The CDR3 covers 14 residues. DNA of the CDR3: TGTGCCACCAGCATAGAGACAGGGTTCGGGGAGCTGTTTTTT. It translates to CATSIETGFGELFF.

This chain connects TRBV29-1 to TRBJ2-1, with 8 bases that match TRBD2. CDR3 length equals 14 residues. Trimming cost V 8 bases and J 4 bases; bases outside gene matches: 10. From germline, CDR1 is SQVTM and CDR2 ANQGSEA. This CDR3 reads CSLRGPSGYNEQFF. The CDR3 DNA follows: TGCAGCCTCCGGGGGCCTAGCGGGTACAATGAGCAGTTCTTC.

This clonotype was counted a few times. This chain joins TRBV7-9 and TRBJ2-1; TRBD1 might be the D (5 bases). Trimming stripped 4 bases from V and 5 bases from J, with 12 bases between. The CDR3 spans 14 residues. Germline V lookup: CDR1 SEHNR, CDR2 FQNEAQ (reference sequence). CDR3 DNA: TGTGCCAGCAGCTCCTCCGCAGGGAACAATGAGCAGTTCTTC. As protein: CASSSSAGNNEQFF.

This chain connects TRBV5-6 to TRBJ1-1; 7 bases match TRBD1. The trim removed 0 bases at V and 5 bases at J, leaving 4 bases unmatched. This CDR3 spans 14 amino acids. Germline CDR1 is SGHDT and CDR2 is YYEEEE. The CDR3 DNA is TGTGCCAGCAGCTTGGCAACAGGGGTGACTGAAGCTTTCTTT. It yields the protein CASSLATGVTEAFF. Based on the CDR3 plus reference TRBV5-6 and TRBJ1-1, the full variable domain is DAGVTQSPTHLIKTRGQQVTLRCSPKSGHDTVSWYQQALGQGPQFIFQYYEEEERQRGNFPDRFSGHQFPNYSSELNVNALLLGDSALYLCASSLATGVTEAFFGQGTRLTVV.

This rearrangement joins TRBV5-1 to TRBJ2-5, with TRBD1 matching 9 bases. Germline V gene data show CDR1 as SGHRS and CDR2 as YFSETQ. The CDR3 loop spans 14 amino acids. The junction had 5 bases not matched to a gene; V was cut back by 4 bases and J by 4 bases. CDR3 in DNA: TGCGCCAGCAGCCGATGGGACAGGGCAGAGACCCAGTACTTC. It encodes CASSRWDRAETQYF.

This clonotype was picked up many times. The chain carries TRBV12-3 or TRBV12-4 and TRBJ2-5, with D tentatively TRBD1 (6 bases). The length of the CDR3 is 14 residues. V gave up 4 bases and J gave up 1 base, with 10 bases separating them. Here the CDR3 reads CASSSEDSQETQYF. CDR3 in DNA: TGTGCCAGCAGTTCAGAGGACAGCCAAGAGACCCAGTACTTC.

This clonotype was detected only a few times. The chain uses TRBV10-3 and TRBJ2-3; 12 nucleotides align to TRBD2. V shed 6 bases, J shed 2 bases, and the junction held 6 bases outside the gene matches. The V gene's germline CDR1 is ENHRY and CDR2 SYGVKD. CDR3 length: 16 amino acids. The CDR3 DNA sequence: TGTGCCATCAGCCCGGGACTAGCGGGCCCCACAGATACGCAGTATTTT. Residues: CAISPGLAGPTDTQYF.

The chain joins TRBV27 to TRBJ2-7, with D perhaps matching TRBD1 (6 bases). Trimming left V 4 bases short and J 2 bases short, with 12 bases between. Germline V gene lookup returns CDR1 MNHEY and CDR2 SMNVEV (reference sequence). The CDR3 has 14 residues. DNA of the CDR3: TGTGCCAGCAGTTCCCACAGGGAGACCTACGAGCAGTACTTC. It translates to CASSSHRETYEQYF.

This rearrangement joins TRBV20-1 to TRBJ2-1; 14 nucleotides line up with TRBD2. V lost 2 bases to trimming and J lost 9 bases; unmatched junction nucleotides: 12. The CDR3 has 17 amino acids. CDR1 is DFQATT and CDR2 is SNEGSKA in the germline V gene (reference sequence). CDR3 nucleotides: TGCAGTGCTAGATCGCTCGGACTAGCGGGAGGAGGCAGTGAGCAGTTCTTC. Translating it yields CSARSLGLAGGGSEQFF.

This sequence joins TRBV7-2 and TRBJ2-3, with TRBD2 matching over 11 bases. CDR3 length equals 16 residues. Trimming took 6 bases from V and 2 from J; bases not matched to a gene: 7. Looked up from germline, CDR1 is SGHTA and CDR2 is FQGNSA. In DNA, the CDR3 is TGTGCCAGCAGAAATAGACTAGCGGGAAACACAGATACGCAGTATTTT. It is translated as CASRNRLAGNTDTQYF.

The CDR3 sequence is CASRPGSNYGYTF. As DNA, the CDR3 is TGTGCCAGCAGGCCAGGATCTAACTATGGCTACACCTTC. The chain employs TRBV27 and TRBJ1-2, with no clear D. Between the trimmed V and J ends, which lost 6 bases and 0 bases, there was a span of 8 bases. Per the germline V gene, CDR1 is MNHEY and CDR2 is SMNVEV (reference sequence). This CDR3 has 13 amino acids.

The gene calls are TRBV29-1 and TRBJ2-2; no clear D. The CDR3 covers 11 residues. Germline CDR1 and CDR2: SQVTM and ANQGSEA. Trimming took 6 bases from V and 7 from J, leaving 9 bases between them. The CDR3 loop reads CSVVVLGELFF. In DNA, the CDR3 is TGCAGCGTGGTGGTCCTCGGGGAGCTGTTTTTT.

V is TRBV12-3 or TRBV12-4 and J is TRBJ2-7, with D perhaps matching TRBD2 (6 bases). The V gene lost 2 bases and the J gene lost 0 bases, with 11 bases spanning the gap. The CDR3 consists of 15 residues. This CDR3 reads CASSLRWGDSYEQYF. DNA of the CDR3: TGTGCCAGCAGTTTACGGTGGGGGGACTCCTACGAGCAGTACTTC.

This clonotype was detected a few times. The chain uses TRBV7-6 and TRBJ1-3; TRBD1 is a possible D gene (6 bases). The CDR3 runs to 17 residues. V lost 5 bases and J lost 1, with 18 bases in between. The germline V gene encodes CDR1 SGHVS and CDR2 FNYEAQ. The CDR3 nucleotides are TGTGCCAGCAGCCTCAACCCTGGACAGAATTCTGGAAACACCATATATTTT. Translated, it gives CASSLNPGQNSGNTIYF.

This clonotype has more than one count but fewer than ten. The chain carries TRBV6-5 and TRBJ2-3; 8 nucleotides line up with TRBD2. Germline CDR1 is MNHEY and CDR2 is SVGAGI. With V trimmed by 0 bases and J by 4 bases, 6 bases remained unmatched. The CDR3 contains 16 residues. The CDR3 region has the DNA TGTGCCAGCAGTTACTCCCGGGGGGGCGAGCCAGATACGCAGTATTTT. It translates to CASSYSRGGEPDTQYF.

There are many counts of this clonotype. J is TRBJ2-7 and V is TRBV5-1; D not resolved. This CDR3 contains 13 residues. Trimming removed 0 bases from V and 5 bases from J, with 9 bases in between. Per the germline V gene, CDR1 is SGHRS and CDR2 is YFSETQ. The CDR3 loop is CASSLGGVNEQYF. The CDR3 region has the DNA TGCGCCAGCAGCTTGGGGGGTGTCAACGAGCAGTACTTC.